The sequence of this T cell receptor (beta chain) was determined in a study of cytomegalovirus exposure and HLA in healthy donors. General study points: Later genetic work tied a missense DCLRE1C variant to beta-chain V and J trimming. Owing to their indistinguishability, certain V segments, notably TRBV6-2 and TRBV6-3, were excluded.

About this clone itself: The antigen remains unidentified.

Regarding donors, all were healthy bone marrow donors. The PCR was carried out with 60 Vbeta primers and 13 Jbeta primers. In the study's own analysis: In a later analysis, the count reached approximately 80 million unique TCR beta chains, with roughly 11 million shared. Assay used: immunoSEQ multiplex PCR; TCRdb lists only in-frame clones, some missing. D and trimming come from the DNA, and the V and J calls and clone size come from that table. The sample consists of 72,000 or so clones, about 68% of them appearing once. Unmatched junction bases numbered 4, after V lost 5 bases and J lost 0 bases. In germline, CDR1 is SGHVS, CDR2 FQNEAQ. CDR3 size: 15 residues.

Sequencing was performed on PBMCs. The origin of this receptor is a woman aged 25 to 45 in good health and CMV-seropositive. V is TRBV7-8 and J is TRBJ2-7; 10 nucleotides line up with TRBD2. DNA for the CDR3: TGTGCCAGCAGCGCAGGACTAGCGGACTCCTACGAGCAGTACTTC. It encodes CASSAGLADSYEQYF.